These T cell receptor beta chains were read from a single sample in a study of control samples from healthy donors and cancer patients. Some clones are missing from TCRdb's copy, which holds only in-frame ones; the method was immunoSEQ multiplex PCR. The sample lists approximately 160,000 clones; 94% were seen once. Sample: blood. These TCRs come from a woman younger than 35 in good health. CDR3s include the opening cysteine and the closing phenylalanine or tryptophan. The order of the fields is CDR3 protein, CDR3 DNA, CDR3 length, D gene, V gene, clone size, J gene. The D gene is left open where the match is weak. Rows may omit the clone size; those that give it use once, few, many or a size class.

CDR3: CASSYHDRDYGYTF; DNA: TGTGCCAGCAGTTATCACGACAGGGACTATGGCTACACCTTC; length: 14; D: TRBD1; V: TRBV6-5; size: -; J: TRBJ1-2
CDR3: CASSFTLRTGGYEQYF; DNA: TGTGCCAGCAGTTTCACATTGAGGACAGGAGGCTACGAGCAGTACTTC; length: 16; D: TRBD1; V: TRBV6-2/TRBV6-3; size: -; J: TRBJ2-7
CDR3: CARSPGGREKLFF; DNA: TGTGCCAGAAGCCCGGGGGGAAGGGAAAAACTGTTTTTT; length: 13; D: -; V: TRBV5-3; size: -; J: TRBJ1-4
CDR3: CAAMDRDRPGTEAFF; DNA: TGTGCCGCCATGGACAGGGACCGCCCCGGGACTGAAGCTTTCTTT; length: 15; D: TRBD1; V: TRBV27; size: -; J: TRBJ1-1
CDR3: CSVVGQGVEAFF; DNA: TGCAGCGTTGTTGGACAGGGGGTTGAAGCTTTCTTT; length: 12; D: TRBD1; V: TRBV29-1; size: -; J: TRBJ1-1
CDR3: CASSTGLRTEAFF; DNA: TGTGCCAGCTCGACAGGTCTGAGGACTGAAGCTTTCTTT; length: 13; D: -; V: TRBV7-3; size: -; J: TRBJ1-1
CDR3: CASTKMGVSSGANVLTF; DNA: TGTGCCAGCACCAAGATGGGGGTTAGCTCTGGGGCCAACGTCCTGACTTTC; length: 17; D: -; V: TRBV9; size: -; J: TRBJ2-6
CDR3: CASSSLGTSGITDTQYF; DNA: TGCGCCAGCAGCTCGTTAGGGACTAGCGGGATCACAGATACGCAGTATTTT; length: 17; D: TRBD2; V: TRBV5-1; size: -; J: TRBJ2-3
CDR3: CASSVLAATEAFF; DNA: TGTGCCAGCAGCGTCCTAGCGGCCACTGAAGCTTTCTTT; length: 13; D: -; V: TRBV9; size: -; J: TRBJ1-1
CDR3: CASLPGQWTEAFF; DNA: TGTGCCAGCCTTCCGGGGCAGTGGACTGAAGCTTTCTTT; length: 13; D: -; V: TRBV6-5; size: -; J: TRBJ1-1
CDR3: CASSEGGTFKETQYF; DNA: TGTGCCAGCAGCGAGGGCGGGACTTTCAAAGAGACCCAGTACTTC; length: 15; D: -; V: TRBV9; size: -; J: TRBJ2-5
CDR3: CASSPPGAQAYQETQYF; DNA: TGTGCCAGCTCACCACCAGGCGCGCAGGCGTACCAAGAGACCCAGTACTTC; length: 17; D: -; V: TRBV18; size: -; J: TRBJ2-5
CDR3: CASSLAGLQRYF; DNA: TGTGCCAGCAGTTTGGCCGGCCTCCAGCGGTACTTC; length: 12; D: -; V: TRBV28; size: -; J: TRBJ2-7
CDR3: CSARTGDSPLHF; DNA: TGCAGCGCCCGGACAGGGGACTCACCCCTCCACTTT; length: 12; D: TRBD1; V: TRBV29-1; size: -; J: TRBJ1-6
CDR3: CASSIDVSSYNEQFF; DNA: TGTGCCAGTAGTATCGACGTCAGCTCCTACAATGAGCAGTTCTTC; length: 15; D: -; V: TRBV19; size: once; J: TRBJ2-1
CDR3: CASRRTGANEQFF; DNA: TGTGCCAGCAGACGGACAGGGGCAAATGAGCAGTTCTTC; length: 13; D: TRBD1; V: TRBV6-5; size: -; J: TRBJ2-1
CDR3: CASSPDPSYGYTF; DNA: TGTGCCAGCAGCCCGGACCCGTCCTATGGCTACACCTTC; length: 13; D: -; V: TRBV5-4; size: -; J: TRBJ1-2
CDR3: CASSLGGVITEAFF; DNA: TGTGCCAGCAGCTTGGGGGGAGTGATCACTGAAGCTTTCTTT; length: 14; D: -; V: TRBV5-6; size: -; J: TRBJ1-1